This is a list of T cell receptor beta chains from one sample in a study of T cell changes during pregnancy in multiple sclerosis. The method was immunoSEQ multiplex PCR; TCRdb's version includes in-frame clones alone and lacks a portion of them. The table shows 85,000 to 100,000 clones, with approximately 90% occurring only once. Specimen: peripheral blood, collected before pregnancy. Source of these receptors: a female donor with multiple sclerosis, enrolled in a pregnancy study. CDR3s include the opening cysteine and the closing phenylalanine or tryptophan. Fields, in order: J gene, clone size, D gene, V gene, CDR3 DNA, CDR3 protein. D genes are given only for firm matches. Expanded clones are given a class, and other clones once, few, many or no size at all.

J: TRBJ1-5; size: .; D: .; V: TRBV13; DNA: TGTGCCAGCAGCCTTTTGAATCAGCCCCAGCATTTT; CDR3: CASSLLNQPQHF
J: TRBJ1-1; size: .; D: .; V: TRBV27; DNA: TGTGCCAGCAGTTCTTACTTGAACACTGAAGCTTTCTTT; CDR3: CASSSYLNTEAFF
J: TRBJ2-7; size: .; D: .; V: TRBV7-9; DNA: TGTGCCAGCAGCTTTGGACGGGACTACGAGCAGTACTTC; CDR3: CASSFGRDYEQYF
J: TRBJ2-7; size: .; D: TRBD2; V: TRBV5-1; DNA: TGCGCCAGCAGCTTTCGGGGAGGGACCTACGAGCAGTACTTC; CDR3: CASSFRGGTYEQYF
J: TRBJ1-2; size: few; D: TRBD1; V: TRBV6-5; DNA: TGTGCCAGCAGTTCCGAGGGACAGGGGATAGATGGCTACACCTTC; CDR3: CASSSEGQGIDGYTF
J: TRBJ2-5; size: .; D: TRBD2; V: TRBV5-5; DNA: TGTGCCAGCAGCTTAATTGGGGTAGGAAGCGGGGGGCCGTCGGCCCAGTACTTC; CDR3: CASSLIGVGSGGPSAQYF
J: TRBJ1-2; size: once; D: .; V: TRBV4-2; DNA: TGTGCCAGCAGCCCCTTACTGACGGAGGGTGTTATGGTTAACTATGGCTACACCTTC; CDR3: CASSPLLTEGVMVNYGYTF
J: TRBJ2-7; size: .; D: TRBD1; V: TRBV19; DNA: TGTGCCAGTAGTTCAGACAGGGTCTCCTACGAGCAGTACTTC; CDR3: CASSSDRVSYEQYF
J: TRBJ2-1; size: .; D: TRBD2; V: TRBV2; DNA: TGTGCCAGCAGTGGGGGGACTAGCGGGGCCAATGAGCAGTTCTTC; CDR3: CASSGGTSGANEQFF
J: TRBJ1-2; size: .; D: TRBD1; V: TRBV5-1; DNA: TGCGCCAGCAGCGTCGACAGGGCTGCATCCGGCTACACCTTC; CDR3: CASSVDRAASGYTF
J: TRBJ2-7; size: .; D: TRBD2; V: TRBV27; DNA: TGTGCCAGCAGTTCCCGACTAGCGGGAGTTTGGGCCGAGCAGTACTTC; CDR3: CASSSRLAGVWAEQYF
J: TRBJ2-1; size: .; D: TRBD1; V: TRBV7-7; DNA: TGTGCCAGCAGCATTGGACAGGGCCCCATCTCCTACAATGAGCAGTTCTTC; CDR3: CASSIGQGPISYNEQFF
J: TRBJ2-5; size: .; D: .; V: TRBV11-2; DNA: TGTGCCAGCAGCTCCCTACTTCGACAGCAAGAGACCCAGTACTTC; CDR3: CASSSLLRQQETQYF
J: TRBJ1-6; size: .; D: .; V: TRBV19; DNA: TGTGCCAGTAGTTTCGAGGGGGATAATTCACCCCTCCACTTT; CDR3: CASSFEGDNSPLHF